What follows describes a single TCR beta chain. TCRdb independently ran MiXCR on the 5' RACE reads; one entry per CDR3 protein. This sample carries about 84,000 distinct CDR3 sequences, about 12% of them seen once, and the ten largest clones take under 3%. This specimen belongs to a study of early T cells in non-severe SARS-CoV-2 infection. The TCR comes from an adult who was a healthcare worker with PCR-confirmed SARS-CoV-2 infection or an uninfected control (not recorded which). Specimen: whole blood.

DNA of the CDR3: TGTGCCAGCAGCCCTGGGATGGGGGGGCGGAACAATGAGCAGTTCTTC. Protein product: CASSPGMGGRNNEQFF. J is TRBJ2-1 and V is TRBV5-5; D is perhaps TRBD2 (7 bases). Germline CDR1 is SGHKS and CDR2 is YYEKEE (reference sequence). There are 16 residues in the CDR3. V lost 4 bases, J lost 5 bases, and 19 bases lay in between.